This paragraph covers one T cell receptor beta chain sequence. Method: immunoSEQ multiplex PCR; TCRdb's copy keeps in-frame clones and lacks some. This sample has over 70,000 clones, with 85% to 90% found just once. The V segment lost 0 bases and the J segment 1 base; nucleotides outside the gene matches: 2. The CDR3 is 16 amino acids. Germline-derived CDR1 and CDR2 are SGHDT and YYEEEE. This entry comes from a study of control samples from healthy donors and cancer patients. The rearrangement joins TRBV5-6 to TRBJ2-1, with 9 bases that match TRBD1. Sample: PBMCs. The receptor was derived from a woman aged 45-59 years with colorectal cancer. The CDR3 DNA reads TGTGCCAGCAGCTTGGTGGGGACAGGGTCCTACAATGAGCAGTTCTTC. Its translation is CASSLVGTGSYNEQFF.